Here is one T cell receptor beta chain with its context. Its antigen is not identified. Amplified TCR beta CDR3 regions derived from RNA transcripts. RT-PCR in the first round (using the HTBI primer set) targeted the TCR CDR3. Via MiXCR, TCRdb re-called the multiplex PCR reads, giving one row per CDR3 protein. This sample has hundreds of thousands of distinct CDR3 sequences, with 15% to 20% found just once. This CDR3 comprises 14 residues. With V trimmed by 3 bases and J by 6 bases, 8 bases remained unmatched. Per the germline V gene, CDR1 is SGDLS and CDR2 is YYNGEE. The entry originates in a study of T cells in Graves' hyperthyroidism and ophthalmopathy. General study points: Blood also held most thyroid clonotypes expanded beyond 0.001.

Any patient presenting with uncontrolled infection, other autoimmune disease, pregnancy or lactation was left out. This sequence was found in a woman aged 45-65 years with Graves' hyperthyroidism that later progressed to Graves' ophthalmopathy. The sequenced sample was blood. The chain combines TRBV9 with TRBJ2-7, with TRBD1 identical over 8 bases. The CDR3 sequence: CASSAQGAASEQYF. The CDR3 nucleotides are TGTGCCAGCAGCGCTCAGGGGGCGGCCAGCGAGCAGTACTTC.